A single sample gave rise to the 16 T cell receptor beta chains below, sequenced in a study of siplizumab effects on memory and regulatory T cells. Sequenced by immunoSEQ multiplex PCR; TCRdb stores in-frame clones only, minus some. This table has over 50,000 clones, less than 90% appearing once. The sequencing sample was made of memory CD4+ T cells sorted from blood. The receptors stem from a human donor in good health.

The chain carries TRBV6-1 and TRBJ2-5; TRBD1 aligns across 10 bases. CDR3 length: 13 amino acids. Germline V gene lookup returns CDR1 MNHNS and CDR2 SASEGT. Trimming cost V 7 bases and J 5 bases; bases outside gene matches: 4. The CDR3 sequence: CASMTGGFETQYF. The CDR3 DNA sequence: TGTGCCAGCATGACAGGGGGCTTCGAGACCCAGTACTTC.

The chain couples TRBV7-3 to TRBJ1-2, with TRBD1 matching over 8 bases. The CDR3 sequence is 13 residues long. CDR1 is SGHTA, CDR2 FQGTGA, per germline. J was trimmed by 7 bases and V by 4 bases; bases with no gene match: 5. CDR3 sequence (DNA): TGTGCCAGCAGCTCCGGACAGGGCGGTGGCTACACCTTC. It translates to CASSSGQGGGYTF.

The V and J genes are TRBV28 and TRBJ2-7; 7 nucleotides line up with TRBD2. V lost 6 bases and J lost 6; bases outside the gene matches: 5. The CDR3 extends over 12 amino acids. Looked up from germline, CDR1 is MDHEN and CDR2 is SYDVKM. CDR3 in amino acids: CASRAGVGEQYF. The CDR3 DNA reads as TGTGCCAGCAGGGCGGGAGTCGGCGAGCAGTACTTC.

This clone appeared a single time. This chain joins TRBV6-5 and TRBJ2-1; 10 bases agree with TRBD2. Trimming took 6 bases from V and 9 from J; bases not matched to a gene: 11. The CDR3 spans 15 residues. CDR1 and CDR2 from the germline V gene are MNHEY and SVGAGI. CDR3 residues: CASSLGAGGPGEQFF. The CDR3, as DNA: TGTGCCAGCAGCCTAGGAGCGGGAGGGCCTGGTGAGCAGTTCTTC.

A single count supports this clone. This sequence joins TRBV7-2 and TRBJ2-7, with 7 bases lining up with TRBD1. CDR3 length: 15 amino acids. J gave up 2 bases and V 5 bases, and 9 bases lay outside the gene matches. Germline-derived CDR1 and CDR2 are SGHTA and FQGNSA. The CDR3 sequence: CASSPGRGRTYEQYF. In nucleotides, the CDR3 is TGTGCCAGCAGCCCCGGAAGGGGGCGCACCTACGAGCAGTACTTC.

The chain combines TRBV29-1 with TRBJ2-3; 8 nucleotides line up with TRBD1. Germline V gene data show CDR1 as SQVTM and CDR2 as ANQGSEA. The junction had 8 bases not matched to a gene; V was cut back by 3 bases and J by 3 bases. CDR3 length: 15 residues. The CDR3 coding sequence is TGCAGCGTTGAGAGAACAGGGGGTCTAACAGATACGCAGTATTTT. Protein product: CSVERTGGLTDTQYF.

This chain uses TRBV13 with TRBJ2-5; weak D call: TRBD2 (7 bases). This CDR3 spans 15 amino acids. Trimming stripped 3 bases from V and 3 bases from J, with 14 bases between. In germline, CDR1 is PRHDT, CDR2 FYEKMQ (reference sequence). The CDR3 DNA sequence: TGTGCCAGCAGCTTTGGCGGGGGCCTTAAAGAGACCCAGTACTTC. This gives the protein CASSFGGGLKETQYF.

The chain uses TRBV6-6 and TRBJ1-5; D is ambiguous. With 4 bases removed from V and 4 bases from J, the gap between germline ends came to 17 bases. CDR1 is MNHNY, CDR2 SVGAGI, per germline (reference sequence). CDR3 length equals 16 residues. The CDR3 here is CASSSWETSTNQPQHF. In nucleotides, the CDR3 is TGTGCCAGCAGTTCATGGGAGACCTCTACTAATCAGCCCCAGCATTTT.

This clone has only a few counts. The CDR3 coding sequence is TGCGCCAGCAGCTTGGAAGGTCGTGGCAGGGTCGACGAGCAGTACTTC. Residues: CASSLEGRGRVDEQYF. This rearrangement joins TRBV5-1 to TRBJ2-7; maybe TRBD1 (5 bases). Germline V gives CDR1 SGHRS, CDR2 YFSETQ. This CDR3 comprises 16 residues. The V end lost 0 bases, the J end lost 5 bases, and 18 bases lay between the germline ends.

V and J are TRBV9 and TRBJ1-1; 8 bases fit TRBD1. Germline V gene sequence: CDR1 SGDLS, CDR2 YYNGEE. Unmatched junction bases numbered 12, after V lost 0 bases and J lost 2 bases. CDR3 length: 18 residues. CDR3 DNA: TGTGCCAGCAGCGTAGTACTAGGGACAGGCCTTCCAAACACTGAAGCTTTCTTT. Encoded protein: CASSVVLGTGLPNTEAFF.

J is TRBJ1-2 and V is TRBV5-6; TRBD1 is a possible D gene (5 bases). The CDR3 loop spans 15 amino acids. V was pared by 5 bases and J by 4 bases, with 18 bases between. CDR1 and CDR2 from the germline V gene are SGHDT and YYEEEE. The CDR3 sequence: CASSPGPREAYGYTF. Here the CDR3 DNA reads TGTGCCAGCAGTCCTGGTCCCAGGGAGGCCTATGGCTACACCTTC.

CDR3 in DNA: TGTGCCAGCAGCCCCTCGGACACCCGGACTAGCGGGTCCGGATGGCAGTACTTC. Its translation: CASSPSDTRTSGSGWQYF. The chain combines TRBV7-2 with TRBJ2-7, with TRBD2 identical over 11 bases. Germline trimming cut 5 bases from V and 9 bases from J; bases unmatched to any gene: 21. In germline, CDR1 is SGHTA, CDR2 FQGNSA. The CDR3 sequence is 18 residues long.

V gene TRBV11-2 combines with J gene TRBJ1-5; D is possibly TRBD1 (6 bases). CDR1 is SGHAT and CDR2 is FQNNGV in the germline V gene. Trimming removed 5 bases at V and 7 bases at J, with 18 bases between. The CDR3 is made up of 15 amino acids. The CDR3 bases are TGTGCCAGCAGCACCCTTCGGGGGCTGGGGCAGCCCCAGCATTTT. The encoded protein is CASSTLRGLGQPQHF.

V and J are TRBV5-4 and TRBJ1-2, with unresolved D. V gave up 0 bases and J gave up 7 bases, with 10 bases separating them. The CDR3 is 13 residues long. Germline values: CDR1 SGHNT, CDR2 YYREEE (reference sequence). The DNA for the CDR3 is TGTGCCAGCAGCTTGGTAGGGTCGGGTGGCTACACCTTC. It encodes CASSLVGSGGYTF.

V and J are TRBV13 and TRBJ1-1, with 7 bases matching TRBD1. The germline CDR1 and CDR2 sequences are PRHDT and FYEKMQ (reference sequence). CDR3 length: 18 amino acids. V lost 0 bases and J lost 3; bases outside the gene matches: 13. CDR3 in DNA: TGTGCCAGCAGCTTAGGCCCCCCTAAAAGGGGGCCGGACACTGAAGCTTTCTTT. This sequence encodes CASSLGPPKRGPDTEAFF.

The rearrangement joins TRBV18 to TRBJ2-1, with TRBD1 identical over 9 bases. Losses at the gene ends were 4 bases for V and 3 bases for J; bases not matched to a gene: 4. This CDR3 is 15 amino acids long. Per the germline V gene, CDR1 is KGHSH and CDR2 is LQKENI. CDR3 protein: CASSLMTGGYNEQFF. The CDR3 region has the DNA TGTGCCAGCTCACTCATGACAGGGGGCTACAATGAGCAGTTCTTC.